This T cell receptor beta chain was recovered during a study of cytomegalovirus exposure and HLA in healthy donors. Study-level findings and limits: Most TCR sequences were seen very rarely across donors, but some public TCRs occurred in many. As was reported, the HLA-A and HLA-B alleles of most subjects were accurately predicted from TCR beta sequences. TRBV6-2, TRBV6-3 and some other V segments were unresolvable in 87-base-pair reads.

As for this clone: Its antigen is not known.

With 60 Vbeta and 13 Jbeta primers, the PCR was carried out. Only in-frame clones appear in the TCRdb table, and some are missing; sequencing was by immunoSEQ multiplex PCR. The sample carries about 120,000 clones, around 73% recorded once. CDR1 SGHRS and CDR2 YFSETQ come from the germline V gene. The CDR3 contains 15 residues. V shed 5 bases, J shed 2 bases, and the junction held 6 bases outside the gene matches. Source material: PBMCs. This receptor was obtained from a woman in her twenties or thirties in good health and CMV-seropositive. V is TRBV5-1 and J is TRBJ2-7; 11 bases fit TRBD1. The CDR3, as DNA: TGCGCCAGCAGTTCAGGACAGGGGGCGGCCTACGAGCAGTACTTC. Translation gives CASSSGQGAAYEQYF.